This T cell receptor (beta chain) was documented in a study of Ad26.COV2.S vaccination and SARS-CoV-2 variants. TCRdb's table, derived via immunoSEQ multiplex PCR, lists solely in-frame clones and lacks some. The table shows 300,000 to 400,000 clones, with about 88% occurring only once. Treatment noted: 19 received Ad26.COV2.S at low or high dose, single or two shots; about 5 received placebo; per-sample allocation not given. Day 63 following the first vaccine or placebo injection was when the samples were taken. Looked up from germline, CDR1 is MNHEY and CDR2 is SVGAGI. The CDR3 has 14 residues. J lost 3 bases, V lost 8 bases, and 5 bases had no gene match.

The receptor comes from a person aged 18 to 65 who received the Ad26.COV2.S COVID-19 vaccine or a placebo. The V and J genes are TRBV6-5 and TRBJ1-5; TRBD1 aligns across 9 bases. The sequencing used peripheral blood, collected in a trial of Ad26.COV2.S vaccine versus placebo. CDR3 sequence (DNA): TGTGCCAGCGTACTACAGGGGGCCAATCAGCCCCAGCATTTT. Translating gives CASVLQGANQPQHF.